A selection of T cell receptor beta chains follows, all from one sample in a study of CD8+CD57+ T cells in acquired aplastic anemia. From the reads, TCRdb called clonotypes with MiXCR, one entry per CDR3 protein. The sample yields over 150,000 distinct CDR3 sequences, approximately 50% seen once. Sequenced: sorted CD4+, CD8+, or CD8+CD57+ T cells (not recorded which) from PBMCs. All receptors derive from a human donor in good health, serving as a control. Both conserved end residues are part of each CDR3. D genes are given only for firm matches. Only part of the rows carry a size: once, few, many, or a class if the clone is expanded.

d_gene	v_gene	j_gene	abundance	CDR3aa	CDR3nt
TRBD2	TRBV3-1	TRBJ2-1	few	CASIRVAGGLHEQFF	TGTGCCAGCATCCGAGTAGCGGGGGGGCTCCATGAGCAGTTCTTC
.	TRBV25-1	TRBJ1-2	.	CASSEGRMWQGVNYGYTF	TGTGCCAGCAGCGAAGGCCGAATGTGGCAGGGCGTGAACTATGGCTACACCTTC
TRBD2	TRBV7-3	TRBJ2-5	.	CASSRGTNQETQYF	TGTGCCAGCAGCCGAGGGACTAACCAAGAGACCCAGTACTTC
.	TRBV29-1	TRBJ2-3	.	CSVGPSPDTQYF	TGCAGCGTTGGTCCTAGTCCAGATACGCAGTATTTT
.	TRBV6-6	TRBJ1-1	.	CASLNTEAFF	TGTGCCAGTTTGAACACTGAAGCTTTCTTT
TRBD2	TRBV24-1	TRBJ2-7	many	CATSDSSGLYEQYF	TGTGCCACCAGTGATTCCTCGGGACTATACGAGCAGTACTTC
.	TRBV6-2/TRBV6-3	TRBJ2-5	many	CASSRLTRGYAETQYF	TGTGCCAGCAGTCGCCTAACCCGCGGGTACGCGGAGACCCAGTACTTC
.	TRBV28	TRBJ1-2	many	CASARRQAVLYGYTF	TGTGCCAGCGCCCGAAGACAGGCCGTCCTCTATGGCTACACCTTC
TRBD1	TRBV28	TRBJ1-5	few	CASSSQGAAGNQPQHF	TGTGCCAGCAGTTCGCAGGGGGCTGCAGGCAATCAGCCCCAGCATTTT
.	TRBV24-1	TRBJ2-4	many	CATSERQRNIQYF	TGTGCCACCAGTGAGAGGCAGAGAAACATTCAGTACTTC
.	TRBV29-1	TRBJ2-7	.	CSLRDATQYEQYF	TGCAGCTTGCGGGACGCAACTCAATACGAGCAGTACTTC
.	TRBV14	TRBJ2-3	.	CASSQDRQSNTDTQYF	TGTGCCAGCAGCCAAGATAGGCAATCAAACACAGATACGCAGTATTTT
.	TRBV12-3/TRBV12-4	TRBJ2-7	.	CTSSPGELYERYF	TGTACCAGCAGCCCGGGAGAGCTCTACGAGCGGTACTTC
TRBD1	TRBV7-4	TRBJ1-4	few	CASSSDDRTGTTNEKLFF	TGTGCCAGCAGCTCAGATGACCGGACAGGGACAACTAATGAAAAACTGTTTTTT
.	TRBV2	TRBJ1-5	.	CASGGPEETQHF	TGTGCCAGCGGAGGACCGGAAGAGACCCAGCATTTT
TRBD2	TRBV6-5	TRBJ2-6	many	CASSERGSGANVLTF	TGTGCCAGCAGCGAGCGGGGATCTGGGGCCAACGTCCTGACTTTC
.	TRBV29-1	TRBJ2-7	.	CSGKVGYEQYF	TGCAGCGGTAAGGTTGGTTACGAGCAGTACTTC
TRBD1	TRBV5-1	TRBJ1-2	many	CASSLETGGGYTF	TGCGCCAGCAGCTTGGAGACAGGGGGAGGCTACACCTTC
.	TRBV6-5	TRBJ1-1	many	CASSYSLGSRTEAFF	TGTGCCAGCAGTTACTCGCTAGGGTCGAGGACTGAAGCTTTCTTT
.	TRBV6-1	TRBJ2-7	.	CASSYSILGADEQYF	TGTGCCAGCAGTTACTCGATCTTGGGAGCGGACGAGCAGTACTTC
TRBD2	TRBV20-1	TRBJ2-3	many	CSARRGSTDTQYF	TGCAGTGCTAGGCGGGGGAGCACAGATACGCAGTATTTT
TRBD1	TRBV7-3	TRBJ2-7	.	CAWSGWGQGYEQYF	TGTGCCTGGAGTGGTTGGGGACAGGGGTACGAGCAGTACTTC
.	TRBV20-1	TRBJ1-2	many	CSAVTGSNYGYTF	TGCAGTGCTGTAACAGGTTCTAACTATGGCTACACCTTC
.	TRBV7-2	TRBJ2-7	.	CASSLAYVENEQYF	TGTGCCAGCAGCTTAGCATATGTCGAAAACGAGCAGTACTTC
.	TRBV20-1	TRBJ2-5	many	CSARRGSTGLGETQYF	TGCAGTGCTCGACGGGGATCTACAGGGTTGGGAGAGACCCAGTACTTC
TRBD2	TRBV5-1	TRBJ2-7	few	CASSLSGTDPYEQYF	TGCGCCAGCAGCCTTAGCGGGACGGACCCCTACGAGCAGTACTTC
.	TRBV15	TRBJ2-5	.	CATSRDSETQYF	TGTGCCACCAGCAGAGATTCAGAGACCCAGTACTTC
TRBD1	TRBV29-1	TRBJ2-7	.	CSVDDVGGGQYF	TGCAGCGTTGACGATGTAGGGGGCGGGCAGTACTTC
.	TRBV7-9	TRBJ2-5	.	CASSRSGPETQYF	TGTGCCAGCAGCAGAAGCGGCCCAGAGACCCAGTACTTC
.	TRBV5-8	TRBJ2-7	.	CASSLVGTEAYEQYF	TGTGCCAGCAGCTTGGTAGGTACCGAAGCCTACGAGCAGTACTTC
.	TRBV24-1	TRBJ1-5	.	CATRVGFGNQPQHF	TGTGCCACCAGGGTCGGATTCGGCAATCAGCCCCAGCATTTT
TRBD1	TRBV7-6	TRBJ1-4	few	CASSPGQARF	TGTGCCAGCAGCCCGGGACAGGCCCGTTTT
TRBD2	TRBV2	TRBJ2-7	.	CASSPNIDRGAYEQYF	TGTGCCAGCAGTCCAAATATCGATCGGGGGGCCTACGAGCAGTACTTC
.	TRBV24-1	TRBJ1-4	.	CASSLYGPPEGKLFF	TGTGCCAGCAGTTTATATGGCCCCCCCGAGGGAAAACTGTTTTTT
TRBD2	TRBV10-3	TRBJ2-3	once	CAIMPGLAGVSDTQYF	TGTGCCATCATGCCGGGACTAGCGGGGGTTTCAGATACGCAGTATTTT
TRBD1	TRBV24-1	TRBJ1-2	.	CATSNLGAGGDYGYTF	TGTGCCACCAGCAACCTTGGGGCAGGGGGCGACTATGGCTACACCTTC
.	TRBV7-3	TRBJ1-6	.	CASSLRGRGSYNSPLHF	TGTGCCAGCAGCTTAAGGGGCAGGGGCTCCTATAATTCACCCCTCCACTTT
.	TRBV6-5	TRBJ2-1	few	CASSVIGGINEQFF	TGTGCCAGCAGCGTTATAGGGGGGATCAATGAGCAGTTCTTC
.	TRBV9	TRBJ1-4	.	CASSVDRTTNEKLFF	TGTGCCAGCAGCGTAGACAGGACAACTAATGAAAAACTGTTTTTT
TRBD2	TRBV20-1	TRBJ2-2	many	CSAPGLAGNTGELFF	TGCAGTGCTCCCGGACTAGCGGGGAACACCGGGGAGCTGTTTTTT
TRBD1	TRBV24-1	TRBJ1-4	.	CATQGQGANEKLFF	TGTGCCACCCAAGGACAGGGGGCAAACGAAAAACTGTTTTTT
.	TRBV9	TRBJ1-3	many	CASSVGRMDTIYF	TGTGCCAGCAGCGTAGGCAGGATGGACACCATATATTTT
TRBD1	TRBV20-1	TRBJ1-1	.	CSARDPPRGLDTEAFF	TGCAGTGCTAGAGATCCCCCAAGGGGGCTTGACACTGAAGCTTTCTTT
.	TRBV6-1	TRBJ2-5	many	CASRAETQYF	TGTGCCAGCAGGGCCGAGACCCAGTACTTC
.	TRBV7-7	TRBJ2-1	many	CASSLRYGTNEQFF	TGTGCTAGCAGCTTAAGGTACGGCACCAATGAGCAGTTCTTC
TRBD1	TRBV5-1	TRBJ1-2	few	CASSLGTGGGYTF	TGTGCCAGCAGCTTGGGGACAGGGGGTGGGTACACCTTC
.	TRBV6-2/TRBV6-3	TRBJ1-6	many	CASSGDSYNSPLHF	TGTGCCAGCTCGGGTGACTCCTATAATTCACCCCTCCACTTT
.	TRBV2	TRBJ1-2	once	CASSSGVATYGYAF	TGTGCCAGCAGCTCAGGGGTAGCTACCTATGGCTACGCCTTC
TRBD1	TRBV25-1	TRBJ2-2	many	CASSRPGGGELFF	TGTGCCAGCAGCCGTCCAGGGGGAGGGGAGCTGTTTTTT